Presented here are 26 T cell receptor beta chains from one specimen sequenced in a study of blood T cells in healthy people across ages. It was with a sample-barcoded 5' primer and a J-beta primer mix that a second PCR of roughly 7 to 12 cycles was run. TCRdb recomputed calls from the 5' RACE reads with MiXCR, one row per CDR3 protein. The sample carries over 550,000 distinct CDR3 sequences, approximately 30% recorded once. The source material was blood. The receptors were sampled from a woman aged 80 or older in good health.

The chain uses TRBV5-5 and TRBJ1-4; tentative D call: TRBD1 (5 bases). V lost 6 bases and J lost 0, with 15 bases in between. Looked up from germline, CDR1 is SGHKS and CDR2 is YYEKEE (reference sequence). The CDR3 loop spans 16 amino acids. CDR3 nucleotide sequence: TGTGCCAGCACCGGAGGAGGGGATGCAACTAATGAAAAACTGTTTTTT. It yields the protein CASTGGGDATNEKLFF.

The CDR3 coding sequence is TGCAGTGCTAACCAGGGGGCTGGGGAAAAACTGTTTTTT. Its protein product is CSANQGAGEKLFF. The rearrangement uses TRBV20-1 and TRBJ1-4, with 8 bases identical to TRBD1. V dropped 4 bases and J dropped 8; count of bases not matched to a gene: 6. This CDR3 comprises 13 residues. The germline V gene has CDR1 DFQATT and CDR2 SNEGSKA (reference sequence).

V and J are TRBV20-1 and TRBJ2-2; 8 bases agree with TRBD1. The germline CDR1 and CDR2 sequences are DFQATT and SNEGSKA (reference sequence). This CDR3 contains 15 residues. V was clipped by 0 bases and J by 7 bases; unmatched bases: 7. CDR3 DNA sequence: TGCAGTGCTAGAGATTGGGCAGGGGGCAGCGGGGAGCTGTTTTTT. It encodes CSARDWAGGSGELFF.

Comment on this clonotype: One end of the junction does not line up with germline, which may come from a read error. The V and J genes are TRBV20-1 and TRBJ2-1; 11 nucleotides agree with TRBD2. Germline values: CDR1 DFQATT, CDR2 SNEGSKA (reference sequence). CDR3 length: 16 residues. The CDR3 nucleotides read TGCGGTGCGGGGGATAGCGGGGGGGACTCCTACAATGAGCAGATCTTC. The encoded protein is CGAGDSGGDSYNEQIF.

The table lists this clonotype with a few counts. This chain links TRBV4-2 with TRBJ2-3, with TRBD2 identical over 8 bases. Germline-derived CDR1 and CDR2 are LGHNA and YNFKEQ. This CDR3 has 16 amino acids. V dropped 4 bases and J dropped 2; count of bases not matched to a gene: 8. The CDR3 spells CASSLRPGGNTDTQYF. The CDR3, as DNA: TGTGCCAGCAGCCTGAGACCGGGGGGGAACACAGATACGCAGTATTTT.

The chain carries TRBV7-8 and TRBJ2-7, with 7 bases matching TRBD2. J gave up 3 bases and V 0 bases, and 8 bases lay outside the gene matches. The CDR3 totals 16 residues. Germline loops: CDR1 SGHVS, CDR2 FQNEAQ. CDR3 loop: CASSLAFGGGRYEQYF. The CDR3 DNA follows: TGTGCCAGCAGCTTAGCGTTCGGCGGGGGACGCTACGAGCAGTACTTC.

This clonotype was counted between two and nine times. The V and J genes are TRBV15 and TRBJ2-1; D call uncertain. The CDR3 totals 12 residues. Germline V gene lookup returns CDR1 LNHNV and CDR2 YYDKDF (reference sequence). The V and J ends lost 1 base and 9 bases respectively, with 7 bases between them. The CDR3 DNA is TGTGCCACCAGCAGAGCCTGCGGTGAGCAGTTCTTC. Amino acids: CATSRACGEQFF.

Turning to this clonotype: A much bigger clone sits one base away, suggesting this may be a read error. The V gene is TRBV15, the J gene TRBJ2-3, with 9 nucleotides matching TRBD1. Germline V gene data show CDR1 as LNHNV and CDR2 as YYDKDF (reference sequence). This CDR3 has 14 residues. CDR3 residues: CATAPGQGTGTQYF. CDR3 DNA sequence: TGTGCCACCGCACCGGGACAGGGAACAGGTACGCAGTATTTT.

This clonotype was observed at least ten times. The J gene is TRBJ2-7, the V gene TRBV3-1, with D perhaps matching TRBD2 (5 bases). Germline V gene sequence: CDR1 LGHDT, CDR2 YNNKEL (reference sequence). Between the trimmed V and J ends, which lost 0 bases and 7 bases, there was a span of 13 bases. The length of the CDR3 is 14 residues. The CDR3 region is CASSQEPLTGEQYF. The CDR3 DNA follows: TGTGCCAGCAGCCAAGAACCCCTGACGGGGGAGCAGTACTTC.

With respect to this clonotype: A much larger clone differs by one base, so this may be a read error. The V gene is TRBV12-3 or TRBV12-4, the J gene TRBJ2-7, with D unclear. The CDR3 sequence is 15 residues long. The V end lost 2 bases, the J end lost 6 bases, and 17 bases lay between the germline ends. CDR3 coding DNA: TGTGCCAGCAGTTTACGTATTGGACGGACCTGCGAGCAGTACTTC. Encoded protein: CASSLRIGRTCEQYF.

V and J are TRBV5-6 and TRBJ1-6; 7 bases are shared with TRBD1. CDR3 length equals 17 residues. The germline V gene has CDR1 SGHDT and CDR2 YYEEEE. Trimming took 4 bases from V and 7 from J; bases not matched to a gene: 14. CDR3 loop: CASSPTADRTANSPLHF. The CDR3 region has the DNA TGTGCCAGCAGCCCCACAGCGGACAGGACGGCGAATTCACCCCTCCACTTT.

V is TRBV20-1 and J is TRBJ1-6; unclear D gene. The length of the CDR3 is 12 residues. Germline CDR1 is DFQATT and CDR2 is SNEGSKA (reference sequence). The germline V and J ends were trimmed by 0 bases and 9 bases, with 6 bases remaining between them. The CDR3 loop reads CSAREVSSPLHF. The CDR3 DNA reads TGCAGTGCTAGAGAAGTGAGTTCACCCCTCCACTTT.

As concerns this clonotype: A much larger clone is a single base away; this may be a read error. The rearrangement links TRBV6-5 to TRBJ2-7, with TRBD2 matching over 9 bases. The CDR3 contains 15 residues. Per germline, CDR1 MNHEY and CDR2 SVGAGI. CDR3 sequence (DNA): TGTGCCAGCAGTCGGAGCGGGGGGAGCTCCCACGAGCAGTACTTC. This codes for CASSRSGGSSHEQYF.

The chain uses TRBV4-2 and TRBJ2-3; D gene unclear. Trimming pared 1 base from V and 3 bases from J, leaving 20 bases between. The CDR3 is 18 residues long. The V gene's germline CDR1 is LGHNA and CDR2 YNFKEQ. CDR3 region: CASSQVSGYDGSTDTQYF. Written as DNA, the CDR3 is TGTGCCAGCAGCCAAGTGTCCGGGTACGACGGGTCGACAGATACGCAGTATTTT.

This clonotype was seen many times. This chain links TRBV30 with TRBJ1-2; D uncertain. Germline V gives CDR1 GTSNPN, CDR2 SVGIG (reference sequence). The V end lost 2 bases, the J end lost 8 bases, and 9 bases lay between the germline ends. The CDR3 is 11 residues long. In DNA, the CDR3 is TGTGCCTGGAGTCCGTCTATAGGCTACACCTTC. Its translation: CAWSPSIGYTF.

This clonotype was counted between two and nine times. The V gene is TRBV18, the J gene TRBJ2-7; no firm D call. V lost 2 bases, J lost 2 bases, and 7 bases lay in between. Germline values: CDR1 KGHSH, CDR2 LQKENI. The CDR3 runs 13 residues. In nucleotides, the CDR3 is TGTGCCAGCTCACCAGACAATACCTACGAGCAGTACTTC. This translates into CASSPDNTYEQYF.

This clonotype has more than one count but fewer than ten. A read error may account for a junction end that differs from germline. The chain is built from TRBV9 and TRBJ2-3; 7 bases line up with TRBD1. The CDR3 sequence is 16 residues long. From germline, CDR1 is SGDLS and CDR2 YYNGEE. The CDR3 loop reads CASSAETGTVTDTRYF. The CDR3 DNA follows: TGTGCCAGCAGCGCCGAGACCGGGACAGTCACAGATACGCGGTATTTT.

This clonotype was picked up many times. The chain carries TRBV12-3 or TRBV12-4 and TRBJ1-5, with D unclear. V was trimmed by 6 bases and J by 6 bases, leaving 9 bases between them. The CDR3 extends over 12 amino acids. Written as DNA, the CDR3 is TGTGCCAGCAGCCTCGTCCCTCAGCCCCAGCATTTT. Amino acid sequence: CASSLVPQPQHF.

This clonotype occurred many times. CDR3 nucleotide sequence: TGTGCCAGCAGCTTAACCTCGGGCGGGGGGGGAGAGACCCAGTACTTC. This codes for CASSLTSGGGGETQYF. The chain links TRBV7-3 to TRBJ2-5; 9 nucleotides line up with TRBD2. The germline gives CDR1 SGHTA, CDR2 FQGTGA. The CDR3 has 16 amino acids. V lost 0 bases, J lost 4 bases, and 6 bases stayed unmatched.

V and J are TRBV9 and TRBJ2-2; a possible D gene is TRBD2 (7 bases). V dropped 3 bases and J dropped 1 base, with 13 bases sitting between them. This CDR3 has 16 amino acids. Germline CDR1 is SGDLS and CDR2 is YYNGEE. CDR3 in amino acids: CASSGGGRGNTGELFF. CDR3 DNA: TGTGCCAGCAGCGGAGGGGGGAGGGGGAACACCGGGGAGCTGTTTTTT.

This clonotype showed up many times. The chain uses TRBV20-1 and TRBJ1-2; the D gene is possibly TRBD1 (5 bases). The ends were cut back, 6 bases at V and 1 base at J, with 12 bases in the middle. The CDR3 is 13 residues long. Germline V gene data show CDR1 as DFQATT and CDR2 as SNEGSKA (reference sequence). The CDR3 reads CSAKQEFNYGYTF. The CDR3 region has the DNA TGCAGTGCAAAACAGGAATTTAACTATGGCTACACCTTC.

Worth noting for this clonotype: One base away lies a much larger clone, so this may be a sequencing read error. The rearrangement joins TRBV5-1 to TRBJ2-1; D might be TRBD1 or TRBD2, each matching 5 bases. The CDR3 runs 13 residues. Germline V gives CDR1 SGHRS, CDR2 YFSETQ. CDR3 sequence (DNA): TGCGCCAGCAGCTCGGACTTCTTAGGGGAGCAGGTCTTC. Translated, it gives CASSSDFLGEQVF.

This clonotype was counted ten times or more. The CDR3 coding sequence is TGTGCCAGCTGCAAGCGGGGGGGCCTCGACAATGAGCAGTTCTTC. As protein: CASCKRGGLDNEQFF. V is TRBV3-1 and J is TRBJ2-1; TRBD2 matches at 10 bases. The CDR3 length is 15 residues. The V segment lost 8 bases and the J segment 5 bases; nucleotides outside the gene matches: 9. Germline V gives CDR1 LGHDT, CDR2 YNNKEL (reference sequence).

To note about this clonotype: Given a much more abundant clone one base away, this may be a read error. The CDR3 sequence: CASSQLGVPGPEYNEQFF. As DNA, the CDR3 is TGTGCCAGCAGCCAATTAGGAGTACCGGGACCGGAGTACAATGAGCAGTTCTTC. The genes are TRBV7-2 and TRBJ2-1; D is tentatively TRBD1 or TRBD2 (5 bases each). Germline CDR1 is SGHTA and CDR2 is FQGNSA. The CDR3 runs 18 residues. With 5 bases removed from V and 4 bases from J, the gap between germline ends came to 24 bases.

This clonotype was counted many times. J is TRBJ1-2 and V is TRBV4-2; no firm D call. This CDR3 has 11 amino acids. From germline, CDR1 is LGHNA and CDR2 YNFKEQ. The V end lost 0 bases, the J end lost 8 bases, and 4 bases lay between the germline ends. For the CDR3, the DNA is TGTGCCAGCAGCCAAGAAACAGGCTACACCTTC. Translating it yields CASSQETGYTF.

CDR3 DNA: TGCAGTGCTAGAGATCCCCACCTTGGACAGGCGAGTGAAGCTTTCTTT. This sequence encodes CSARDPHLGQASEAFF. The chain employs TRBV20-1 and TRBJ1-1; 7 bases map to TRBD1. J lost 7 bases, V lost 0 bases, and 14 bases had no gene match. Germline CDR1 DFQATT, CDR2 SNEGSKA (reference sequence). The CDR3 is 16 residues long.